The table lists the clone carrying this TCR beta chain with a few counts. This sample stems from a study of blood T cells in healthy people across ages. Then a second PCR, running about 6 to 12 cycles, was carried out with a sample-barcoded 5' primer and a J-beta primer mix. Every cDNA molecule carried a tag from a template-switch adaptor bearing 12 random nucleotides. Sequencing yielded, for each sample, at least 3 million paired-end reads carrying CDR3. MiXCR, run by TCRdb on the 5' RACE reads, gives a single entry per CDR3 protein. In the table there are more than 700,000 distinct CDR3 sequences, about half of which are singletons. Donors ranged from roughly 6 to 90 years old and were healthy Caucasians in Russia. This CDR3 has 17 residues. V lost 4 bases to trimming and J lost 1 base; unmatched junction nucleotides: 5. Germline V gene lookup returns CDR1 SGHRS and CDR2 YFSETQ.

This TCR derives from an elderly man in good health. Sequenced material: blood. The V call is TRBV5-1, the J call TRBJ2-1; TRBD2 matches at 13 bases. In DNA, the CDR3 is TGCGCCAGCAGCCTAGGACTAGCGGGAGATTCCTACAATGAGCAGTTCTTC. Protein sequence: CASSLGLAGDSYNEQFF.